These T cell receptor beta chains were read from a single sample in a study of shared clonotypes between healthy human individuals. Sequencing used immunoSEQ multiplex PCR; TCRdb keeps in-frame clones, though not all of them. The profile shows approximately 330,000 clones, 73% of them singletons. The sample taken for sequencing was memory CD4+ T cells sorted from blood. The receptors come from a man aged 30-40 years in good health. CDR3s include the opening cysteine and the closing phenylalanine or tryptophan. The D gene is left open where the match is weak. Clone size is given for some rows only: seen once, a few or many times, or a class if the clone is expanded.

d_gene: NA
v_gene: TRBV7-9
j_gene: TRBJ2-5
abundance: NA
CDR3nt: TGTGCCAGCAGCTTCCTGAGGGGGGCGGAATACCAAGAGACCCAGTACTTC
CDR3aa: CASSFLRGAEYQETQYF

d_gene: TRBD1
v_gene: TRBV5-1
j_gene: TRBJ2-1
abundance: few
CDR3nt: TGCGCCAGCAGCTTGGGAAACAGGGGGGACTGGGCGACCGGTGAGCAGTTCTTC
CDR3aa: CASSLGNRGDWATGEQFF

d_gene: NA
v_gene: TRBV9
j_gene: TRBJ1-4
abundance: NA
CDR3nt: TGTGCCAGCAGCGTCGCCCCGGCGTCTAATGAAAAACTGTTTTTT
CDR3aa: CASSVAPASNEKLFF

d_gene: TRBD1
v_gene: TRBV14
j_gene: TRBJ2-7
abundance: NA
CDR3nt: TGTGCCAGCAGCCTAACAGGGGGGACGGGGGAGCAGTACTTC
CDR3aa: CASSLTGGTGEQYF

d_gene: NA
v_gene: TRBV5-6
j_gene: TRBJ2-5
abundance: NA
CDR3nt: TGTGCCAGCAGCTTACTCTCGGCAGGGAATCAAGAGACCCAGTACTTC
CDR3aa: CASSLLSAGNQETQYF

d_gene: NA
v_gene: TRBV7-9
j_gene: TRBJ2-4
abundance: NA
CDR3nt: TGTGCCAGCAGCTTAGGGGACCGAGGGGGCAAAAACATTCAGTACTTC
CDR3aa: CASSLGDRGGKNIQYF

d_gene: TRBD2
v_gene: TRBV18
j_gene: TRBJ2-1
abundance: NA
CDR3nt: TGTGCCAGCTCACGCACGACTAGCGGGAGCTACAATGAGCAGTTCTTC
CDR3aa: CASSRTTSGSYNEQFF

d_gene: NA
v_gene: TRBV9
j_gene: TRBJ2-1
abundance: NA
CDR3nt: TGTGCCAGCAGTCGGACTACCCACAATGAGCAGTTCTTC
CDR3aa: CASSRTTHNEQFF

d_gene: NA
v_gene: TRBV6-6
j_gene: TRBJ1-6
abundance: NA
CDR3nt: TGTGCCAGCAGTTACTCAGGGAAGGATTCACCCCTCCACTTT
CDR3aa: CASSYSGKDSPLHF

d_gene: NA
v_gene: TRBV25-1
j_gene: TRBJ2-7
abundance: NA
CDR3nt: TGTGCCAGCGGAACCGAGCCGGGACTTACATTC
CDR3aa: CASGTEPGLTF

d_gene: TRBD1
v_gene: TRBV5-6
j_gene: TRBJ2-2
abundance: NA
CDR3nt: TGTGCCAGCAGCTTAGGCAGGGGGCTTGCCGGGGAGCTGTTTTTT
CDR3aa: CASSLGRGLAGELFF

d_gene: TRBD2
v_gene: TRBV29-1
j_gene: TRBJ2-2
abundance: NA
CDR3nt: TGCAGCGCAACTCTAGCGGGAGTCTCCGGGGAGCTGTTTTTT
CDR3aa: CSATLAGVSGELFF

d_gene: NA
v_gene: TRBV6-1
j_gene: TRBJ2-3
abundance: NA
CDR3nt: TGTGCCTCGGCGTATGGCACAGATACGCAGTATTTT
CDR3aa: CASAYGTDTQYF

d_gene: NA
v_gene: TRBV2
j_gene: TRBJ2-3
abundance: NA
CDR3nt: TGTGCCAGCAGTGTTGCCGGGAGCGCAGATACGCAGTATTTT
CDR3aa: CASSVAGSADTQYF

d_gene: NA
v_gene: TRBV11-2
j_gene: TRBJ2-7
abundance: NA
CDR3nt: TGTGCCAGCTCCGCTTTGTGGATTCCCTCCTACGAGCAGTACTTC
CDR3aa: CASSALWIPSYEQYF

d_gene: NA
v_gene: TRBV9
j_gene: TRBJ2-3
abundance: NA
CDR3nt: TGTGCCAGCAGCGCGGCCCTAGCATCGGATACGCAGTATTTT
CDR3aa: CASSAALASDTQYF

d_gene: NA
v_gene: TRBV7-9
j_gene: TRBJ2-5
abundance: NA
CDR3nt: TGTGCCAGCAGCTCGCTGAGTAGTAGCTTCTACTTC
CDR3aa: CASSSLSSSFYF

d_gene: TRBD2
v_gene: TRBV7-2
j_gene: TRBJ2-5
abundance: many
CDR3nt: TGTGCCAGCAGCTTGCCCCCCGGGACTAGCGGGCTCCAAGAGACCCAGTACTTC
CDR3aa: CASSLPPGTSGLQETQYF

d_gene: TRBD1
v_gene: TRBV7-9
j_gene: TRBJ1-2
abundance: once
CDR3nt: TGTGCCAGCAGCTTAAGACAGGGTGGATACACCTTC
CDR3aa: CASSLRQGGYTF

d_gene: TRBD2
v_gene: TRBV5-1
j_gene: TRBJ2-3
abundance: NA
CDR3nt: TGCGCCAGCATGCGGGAGGCCCAAACGAGCACAGATACGCAGTATTTT
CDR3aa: CASMREAQTSTDTQYF

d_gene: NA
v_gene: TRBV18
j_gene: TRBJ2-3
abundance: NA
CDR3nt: TGTGCCAGCTCCCCGAGGAAGCGGGCCTCTAGCACAGATACGCAGTATTTT
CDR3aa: CASSPRKRASSTDTQYF

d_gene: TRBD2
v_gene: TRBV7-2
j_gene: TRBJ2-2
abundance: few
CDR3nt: TGTGCCAGCAGCTTAGACATGGCTAGCGGATACGGGGAGCTGTTTTTT
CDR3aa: CASSLDMASGYGELFF

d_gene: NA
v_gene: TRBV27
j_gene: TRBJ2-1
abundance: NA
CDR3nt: TGTGCCAGCAGTACAGAGGACAATGAGCAGTTCTTC
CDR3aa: CASSTEDNEQFF

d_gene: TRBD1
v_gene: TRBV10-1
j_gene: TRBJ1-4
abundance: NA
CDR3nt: TGCGCCAGCAGCCCGGGACAGGGTCGTGAAAAACTGTTTTTT
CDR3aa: CASSPGQGREKLFF

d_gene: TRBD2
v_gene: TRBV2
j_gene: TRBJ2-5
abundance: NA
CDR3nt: TGTGCCAGCAGTGAGCAAGGACTAGCGGGAGCCATCCAAGAGACCCAGTACTTC
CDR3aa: CASSEQGLAGAIQETQYF

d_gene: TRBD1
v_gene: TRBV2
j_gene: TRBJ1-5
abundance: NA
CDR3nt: TGTGCCAGCAACCGGGACAGGGACGGCAATCAGCCCCAGCATTTT
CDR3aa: CASNRDRDGNQPQHF

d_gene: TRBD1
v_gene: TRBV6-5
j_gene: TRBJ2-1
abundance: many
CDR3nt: TGTGCCAGCAGTTACTCGAGACAGGGGACTAATGAGCAGTTCTTC
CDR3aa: CASSYSRQGTNEQFF

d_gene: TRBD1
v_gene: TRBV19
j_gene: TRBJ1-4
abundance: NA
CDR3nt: TGTGCCAGTAGTGCACCATCCTCAGGGGGCATTCTGGAAAAACTGTTTTTT
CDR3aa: CASSAPSSGGILEKLFF

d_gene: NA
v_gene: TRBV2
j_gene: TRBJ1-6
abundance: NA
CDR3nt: TGTGCCAGCAGTGACCAGGGTCGATCACCCCTCCACTTT
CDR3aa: CASSDQGRSPLHF

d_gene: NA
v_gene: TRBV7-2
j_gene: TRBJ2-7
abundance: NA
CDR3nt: TGTGCCAGCAGCTCACAGGGAGGCTCCTACGAGCAGTACTTC
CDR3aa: CASSSQGGSYEQYF

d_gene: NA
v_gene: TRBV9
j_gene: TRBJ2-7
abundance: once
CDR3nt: TGTGCCAGCAGCCCCTCCCCGACCGGCTACGAGCAGTACTTC
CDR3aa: CASSPSPTGYEQYF

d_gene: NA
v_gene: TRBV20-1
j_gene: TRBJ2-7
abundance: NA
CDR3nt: TGCAGTGCTAGGGCCGTTACCGAGCAGTACTTC
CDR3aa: CSARAVTEQYF

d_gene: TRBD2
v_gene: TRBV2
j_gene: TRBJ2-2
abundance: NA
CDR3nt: TGTGCCAGCAGTGAAGTACTAGCGGGAGAACGTCGGACCGGGGAGCTGTTTTTT
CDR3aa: CASSEVLAGERRTGELFF

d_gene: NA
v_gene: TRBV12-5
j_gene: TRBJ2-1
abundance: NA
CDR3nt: TGTGCTAGCGGTTTGGGCTTCAGGGTAGGAGGCAATGAGCAGTTCTTC
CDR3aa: CASGLGFRVGGNEQFF

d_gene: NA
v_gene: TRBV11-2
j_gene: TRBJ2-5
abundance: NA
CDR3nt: TGTGCCAGCAGCCAAGGGTACGGAGAGACCCAGTACTTC
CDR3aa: CASSQGYGETQYF

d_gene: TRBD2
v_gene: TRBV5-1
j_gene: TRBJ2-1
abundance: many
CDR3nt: TGCGCCAGCAGCTTGGTCCCGGGACTAGCGGGTCCGGGGTTCTTC
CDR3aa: CASSLVPGLAGPGFF

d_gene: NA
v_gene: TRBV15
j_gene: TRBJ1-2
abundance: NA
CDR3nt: TGTGCCACCAGCAGACCCAGGGACGGCTACACCTTC
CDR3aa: CATSRPRDGYTF

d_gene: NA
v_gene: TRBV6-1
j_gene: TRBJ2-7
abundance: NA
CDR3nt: TGTGCCAGCAGTGTTAGGAGGGTAGAGAGCGAGCAGTACTTC
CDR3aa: CASSVRRVESEQYF

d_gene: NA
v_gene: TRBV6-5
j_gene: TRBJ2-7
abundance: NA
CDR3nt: TGTGCCAGCAGTTTTGGGGACCCCGGGACAACCTACGAGCAGTACTTC
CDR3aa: CASSFGDPGTTYEQYF

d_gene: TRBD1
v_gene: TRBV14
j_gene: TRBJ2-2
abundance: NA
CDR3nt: TGTGCCAGCAGCCAAGGTTGGGGACAGGACACCGGGGAGCTGTTTTTT
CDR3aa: CASSQGWGQDTGELFF

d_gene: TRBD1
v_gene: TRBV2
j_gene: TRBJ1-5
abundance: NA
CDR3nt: TGTGCCAGCGCCCCGAGACAGGGGGATCAGCCCCAGCATTTT
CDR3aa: CASAPRQGDQPQHF

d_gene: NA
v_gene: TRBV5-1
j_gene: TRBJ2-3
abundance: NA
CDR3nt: TGCGCCAGCAGCTTGGAGGCAGGGACGGGCACAGATACGCAGTATTTT
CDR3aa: CASSLEAGTGTDTQYF

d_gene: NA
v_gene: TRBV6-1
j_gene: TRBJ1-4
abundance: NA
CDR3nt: TGTGCCAGTCAGATCTCGGAGGACAGAAAGGTTTTTTTT
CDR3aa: CASQISEDRKVFF

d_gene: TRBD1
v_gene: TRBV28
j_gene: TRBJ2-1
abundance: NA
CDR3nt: TGTGCCAGCACCACGGGACAGACCATAGATGAGCAGTTCTTC
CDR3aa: CASTTGQTIDEQFF

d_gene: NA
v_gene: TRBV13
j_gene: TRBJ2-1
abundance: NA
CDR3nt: TGTGCCAGCAGCTTAGGACTAGTAGCAACAAATGAGCAGTTCTTC
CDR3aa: CASSLGLVATNEQFF

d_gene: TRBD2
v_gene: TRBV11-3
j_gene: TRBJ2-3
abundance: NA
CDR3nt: TGTGCCAGCAGCGCCTTAGCGGGAGAAACCGCAGATACGCAGTATTTT
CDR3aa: CASSALAGETADTQYF

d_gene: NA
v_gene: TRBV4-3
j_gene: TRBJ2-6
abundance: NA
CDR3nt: TGCGCCAGCAGCCAAGATCGGGTGGGGGCCAACGTCCTGACTTTC
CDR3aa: CASSQDRVGANVLTF